These T cell receptor beta chains were read from a single sample in a study of beta chain features in type 1 diabetes. Assay: immunoSEQ multiplex PCR; the TCRdb copy retains only in-frame clones and omits some. The sample contains 300,000 to 400,000 clones, roughly 12% of which appear only once. The sample consisted of naive CD4+ T cells from blood. All receptors come from a man aged 18 to 30 in good health. Each CDR3 is given with its conserved first and last residue.

v_gene: TRBV30; CDR3aa: CAWGERWRSYEQYF
v_gene: TRBV19; CDR3aa: CASSPRTSGRGDTQYF
v_gene: TRBV10-3; CDR3aa: CATTTTQTEQYF
v_gene: TRBV7-9; CDR3aa: CASSPRSGQGSGNTIYF
v_gene: TRBV7-2; CDR3aa: CASSPTPRKETQYF
v_gene: TRBV9; CDR3aa: CASSKTGERSEQYF
v_gene: TRBV28; CDR3aa: CASSLGQGTDTQYF
v_gene: TRBV30; CDR3aa: CAWTGQVTGELFF
v_gene: TRBV30; CDR3aa: CAWSYNYEQYF
v_gene: TRBV11-2; CDR3aa: CASRVPGQGPTEAFF
v_gene: TRBV7-2; CDR3aa: CASSPNSYEQYF
v_gene: TRBV7-6; CDR3aa: CASSLVRNEQFF
v_gene: TRBV19; CDR3aa: CASRRDSSPPADNSPLHF
v_gene: TRBV25-1; CDR3aa: CASSDVADEQFF
v_gene: TRBV4-3; CDR3aa: CASSQAGAGGSYEQYF
v_gene: TRBV28; CDR3aa: CASSPVGGSYEQYF
v_gene: TRBV13; CDR3aa: CASSLDSDQPQHF
v_gene: TRBV5-1; CDR3aa: CASSNTGFRNEQFF
v_gene: TRBV28; CDR3aa: CASSSGQGNEQYF
v_gene: TRBV7-2; CDR3aa: CASSRSGSSYNEQFF
v_gene: TRBV5-8; CDR3aa: CASSRPDRARSQPQHF
v_gene: TRBV7-2; CDR3aa: CASSAPGQGARFF
v_gene: TRBV13; CDR3aa: CASSAHMPGTDTQYF
v_gene: TRBV4-1; CDR3aa: CASSQPGLAGLTGELFF
v_gene: TRBV30; CDR3aa: CAWSAGLVNEQFF
v_gene: TRBV4-1; CDR3aa: CASSSTQGYEQYF
v_gene: TRBV4-2; CDR3aa: CASRDRVGPYGYTF
v_gene: TRBV30; CDR3aa: CAWAPLINYGYTF
v_gene: TRBV9; CDR3aa: CASSVARGGSYNSPLHF
v_gene: TRBV5-1; CDR3aa: CASSLQGVGRNEQFF
v_gene: TRBV7-2; CDR3aa: CASSLSGNTIYF
v_gene: TRBV5-1; CDR3aa: CASSLEARSTDTQYF
v_gene: TRBV2; CDR3aa: CASSELETQYF
v_gene: TRBV19; CDR3aa: CASSQSGGVGQPQHF
v_gene: TRBV30; CDR3aa: CAWSGTITLSGGYEQYF
v_gene: TRBV6-6; CDR3aa: CASSGLVGANTGELFF
v_gene: TRBV9; CDR3aa: CASSVSSSYNSPLHF
v_gene: TRBV25-1; CDR3aa: CASSSRIGTVYGYTF
v_gene: TRBV18; CDR3aa: CASSPLWDNNQPQHF
v_gene: TRBV18; CDR3aa: CASSPSVGGSTDTQYF
v_gene: TRBV5-4; CDR3aa: CASSLGLAGGRDEQFF
v_gene: TRBV30; CDR3aa: CAWGGQGRETQYF
v_gene: TRBV7-6; CDR3aa: CASSLAQAGVSGANVLTF
v_gene: TRBV6-5; CDR3aa: CASGSHRGTGQPQHF
v_gene: TRBV5-1; CDR3aa: CASRDRGNEQFF
v_gene: TRBV4-2; CDR3aa: CASSQVGRNTEAFF
v_gene: TRBV9; CDR3aa: CASSSSSGTEAFF
v_gene: TRBV7-9; CDR3aa: CASSLAWGDEKLFF
v_gene: TRBV5-1; CDR3aa: CASSLGQGINEKLFF
v_gene: TRBV9; CDR3aa: CASSVAEGGPYEQYF
v_gene: TRBV6-6; CDR3aa: CASSYSSGGYEQYF
v_gene: TRBV7-9; CDR3aa: CASSLVVASGGSTDTQYF
v_gene: TRBV30; CDR3aa: CAWSVGLAGVHEQYF
v_gene: TRBV28; CDR3aa: CASSFETGGGEKLFF
v_gene: TRBV7-2; CDR3aa: CASSWKRGIRTGAYGYTF
v_gene: TRBV4-3; CDR3aa: CASSQDAGAYSNQPQHF
v_gene: TRBV19; CDR3aa: CASSIGTGSSSTEAFF
v_gene: TRBV5-1; CDR3aa: CASSLELSLNTEAFF
v_gene: TRBV5-1; CDR3aa: CASRRENTEAFF